These 22 T cell receptor beta chains came from one sample sequenced in a study of T cell changes during pregnancy in multiple sclerosis. Repertoires were generated with immunoSEQ multiplex PCR, while TCRdb's copy carries only in-frame clones and drops some. The data contain roughly 60,000 clones, 93% of them singletons. Here the sequenced sample was CD4+ T cells from peripheral blood mononuclear cells, taken before pregnancy. The receptors stem from a female donor with multiple sclerosis, enrolled in a pregnancy study.

The chain couples TRBV7-5 to TRBJ2-2; no check of the table's D call, TRBD1, against the DNA was made. TRBV7-5 is annotated as a pseudogene. This CDR3 is built from 21 residues. CDR3 region: CARSFEPSYRGTVKDTGELFF. In DNA form, the CDR3 reads TGTGCCAGAAGCTTCGAGCCCTCCTATCGGGGGACAGTTAAGGACACCGGGGAGCTGTTTTTT.

This chain uses TRBV7-2 with TRBJ2-2; D gene uncertain. This CDR3 comprises 18 residues. V was clipped by 1 base and J by 0 bases, with 15 bases between them. Germline V gene data show CDR1 as SGHTA and CDR2 as FQGNSA. CDR3 amino acids: CASSLGTGSRSNTGELFF. Written as DNA, the CDR3 is TGTGCCAGCAGCTTAGGAACTGGTAGCAGATCGAACACCGGGGAGCTGTTTTTT.

This chain links TRBV30 with TRBJ2-2; tentatively, D is TRBD1 (5 bases). The CDR3 is 14 residues long. Germline V gives CDR1 GTSNPN, CDR2 SVGIG (reference sequence). V dropped 2 bases and J dropped 5 bases, with 12 bases sitting between them. The CDR3 reads CAWSKGLRTGELFF. CDR3 nucleotide sequence: TGTGCCTGGAGTAAGGGGCTGAGGACCGGGGAGCTGTTTTTT.

This sequence joins TRBV5-6 and TRBJ2-7; possible D gene TRBD1, 5 bases. Looked up from germline, CDR1 is SGHDT and CDR2 is YYEEEE. Trimming stripped 1 base from V and 6 bases from J, with 26 bases between. The CDR3 is 18 residues long. In DNA form, the CDR3 reads TGTGCCAGCAGCTTGACAGGCTGGAGTGACAGTAAGCCCGGCGAGCAGTACTTC. It yields the protein CASSLTGWSDSKPGEQYF.

The chain is built from TRBV11-3 and TRBJ2-1; 14 nucleotides align to TRBD2. There are 19 residues in the CDR3. V shed 1 base and J 6 bases; nucleotides not matched to a gene: 11. CDR1 and CDR2 from the germline V gene are SGHNT and YENEEA. DNA for the CDR3: TGTGCCAGCAGCTTAGGGAAGGGACTAGCGGGAGAGGCCGCCAATGAGCAGTTCTTC. It encodes CASSLGKGLAGEAANEQFF. Based on the CDR3 plus reference TRBV11-3 and TRBJ2-1, the full variable domain is EAGVVQSPRYKIIEKKQPVAFWCNPISGHNTLYWYLQNLGQGPELLIRYENEEAVDDSQLPKDRFSAERLKGVDSTLKIQPAELGDSAVYLCASSLGKGLAGEAANEQFFGPGTRLTVL.

CDR3: CASGLAGPYEQYF. The CDR3 DNA is TGTGCCAGCGGGCTAGCGGGGCCCTACGAGCAGTACTTC. The V gene is TRBV28, the J gene TRBJ2-7; 9 bases agree with TRBD2. The V gene's germline CDR1 is MDHEN and CDR2 SYDVKM. V lost 8 bases and J lost 2; bases outside the gene matches: 4. The CDR3 sequence is 13 residues long.

In its sample, this clone was seen once. The V and J genes are TRBV7-2 and TRBJ2-7; maybe TRBD1 (5 bases). V lost 0 bases, J lost 2 bases, and 11 bases lay in between. CDR1 and CDR2 from the germline V gene are SGHTA and FQGNSA. The CDR3 extends over 15 amino acids. CDR3 nucleotide sequence: TGTGCCAGCAGCTTAGCCCAGGGTAGCCCCTACGAGCAGTACTTC. This gives the protein CASSLAQGSPYEQYF.

CDR3: CASSWDTSTYNEQFF. The CDR3 DNA is TGTGCCAGCAGCTGGGACACGTCCACCTACAATGAGCAGTTCTTC. The chain recombines TRBV7-6 with TRBJ2-1, with a possible D match to TRBD1 (6 bases). With 4 bases removed from V and 2 bases from J, the gap between germline ends came to 12 bases. This CDR3 spans 15 amino acids. Germline assignment: CDR1 SGHVS and CDR2 FNYEAQ.

This chain joins TRBV5-1 and TRBJ2-2; D uncertain. This CDR3 contains 14 residues. Trimming took 1 base from V and 5 from J, leaving 9 bases between them. From germline, CDR1 is SGHRS and CDR2 YFSETQ. The CDR3 sequence is CASSLPLGTGELFF. CDR3 in DNA: TGCGCCAGCAGCTTGCCCCTAGGAACCGGGGAGCTGTTTTTT. The whole variable domain, filled in from reference TRBV5-1 and TRBJ2-2, reads KAGVTQTPRYLIKTRGQQVTLSCSPISGHRSVSWYQQTPGQGLQFLFEYFSETQRNKGNFPGRFSGRQFSNSRSEMNVSTLELGDSALYLCASSLPLGTGELFFGEGSRLTVL.

This clone is a singleton in its sample. The chain couples TRBV4-3 to TRBJ2-2; 7 bases fit TRBD2. This CDR3 region has 14 residues. The V gene end was trimmed by 4 bases and the J gene end by 4 bases; junction bases not matched to a gene: 3. The germline gives CDR1 LGHNA, CDR2 YSLEER. CDR3 sequence reads: CASSRTSVTGELFF. CDR3 bases: TGCGCCAGCAGCCGTACTAGCGTCACCGGGGAGCTGTTTTTT.

This clone has just one count. The CDR3 nucleotides are TGCAGCGCAGGCTCCTATAGTTACAATGAGCAGTTCTTC. Its translation is CSAGSYSYNEQFF. The rearrangement joins TRBV29-1 to TRBJ2-1, with D uncertain. The V end was cut by 7 bases, the J end by 4 bases, with 14 bases between. Germline loops: CDR1 SQVTM, CDR2 ANQGSEA. This CDR3 is built from 13 residues.

The chain links TRBV20-1 to TRBJ2-5; D gene ambiguous. V was cut by 6 bases and J by 4 bases, with 6 bases left in between. CDR3 length: 10 amino acids. The germline V gene encodes CDR1 DFQATT and CDR2 SNEGSKA (reference sequence). The CDR3 loop is CSATRETQYF. The DNA for the CDR3 is TGCAGTGCAACACGAGAGACCCAGTACTTC.

The J gene is TRBJ2-5, the V gene TRBV19, with 12 bases fitting TRBD2. Germline CDR1 is LNHDA and CDR2 is SQIVND (reference sequence). This CDR3 has 15 residues. V was pared by 4 bases and J by 5 bases, with 5 bases of the junction left unmatched. CDR3 sequence reads: CASSTLTSGSETQYF. In nucleotides, the CDR3 is TGTGCCAGTAGTACCCTGACTAGCGGGAGTGAGACCCAGTACTTC.

The J gene is TRBJ2-5, the V gene TRBV13, with D possibly TRBD2 on 6 matching bases. CDR1 and CDR2 from the germline V gene are PRHDT and FYEKMQ (reference sequence). The CDR3 sequence is 15 residues long. V shed 5 bases and J shed 2 bases, with 15 bases lying between them. The CDR3 nucleotides are TGTGCCAGCAGCGCCGCGGGACTCCAGCAAGAGACCCAGTACTTC. Protein: CASSAAGLQQETQYF.

The gene calls are TRBV19 and TRBJ1-3; no clear D. CDR1 is LNHDA and CDR2 is SQIVND in the germline V gene (reference sequence). The V gene lost 3 bases and the J gene lost 1 base, with 13 bases spanning the gap. CDR3 length equals 16 residues. The CDR3 bases are TGTGCCAGTAGTATGAGCCGAGGGAGGTCTGGAAACACCATATATTTT. Amino acids: CASSMSRGRSGNTIYF.

The rearrangement uses TRBV7-2 and TRBJ2-7, with 12 positions matching TRBD2. Germline assignment: CDR1 SGHTA and CDR2 FQGNSA. The CDR3 has 15 amino acids. The V gene end was trimmed by 0 bases and the J gene end by 6 bases; junction bases not matched to a gene: 3. The CDR3: CASSLAGLAGGEQYF. CDR3 in DNA: TGTGCCAGCAGCTTAGCGGGACTAGCGGGCGGCGAGCAGTACTTC. The full variable domain, its missing parts supplied by reference TRBV7-2 and TRBJ2-7, is GAGVSQSPSNKVTEKGKDVELRCDPISGHTALYWYRQSLGQGLEFLIYFQGNSAPDKSGLPSDRFSAERTGGSVSTLTIQRTQQEDSAVYLCASSLAGLAGGEQYFGPGTRLTVT.

The chain joins TRBV28 to TRBJ1-5; 8 bases agree with TRBD1. Germline V gives CDR1 MDHEN, CDR2 SYDVKM. The trim removed 6 bases at V and 6 bases at J, leaving 7 bases unmatched. The CDR3 is 14 residues long. Here the CDR3 reads CASSSTGGTQPQHF. CDR3 DNA: TGTGCCAGCAGCTCAACAGGGGGGACTCAGCCCCAGCATTTT.

This rearrangement joins TRBV5-4 to TRBJ2-3; unclear D gene. This CDR3 is 13 amino acids long. Trimming removed 0 bases from V and 9 bases from J, with 11 bases in between. Germline values: CDR1 SGHNT, CDR2 YYREEE (reference sequence). Here the CDR3 DNA reads TGTGCCAGCAGCTTGGCGCCTGGAGTGACGCAGTATTTT. It translates to CASSLAPGVTQYF.

The CDR3 DNA is TGTGCCAGCAGTTTATGGAAGGGACAGGGCGATCAGCCCCAGCATTTT. Protein product: CASSLWKGQGDQPQHF. The chain links TRBV28 to TRBJ1-5; 9 positions agree with TRBD1. Germline loops: CDR1 MDHEN, CDR2 SYDVKM. V lost 0 bases and J lost 5; bases outside the gene matches: 5. The CDR3 consists of 16 residues. Based on the CDR3 plus reference TRBV28 and TRBJ1-5, the full variable domain is DVKVTQSSRYLVKRTGEKVFLECVQDMDHENMFWYRQDPGLGLRLIYFSYDVKMKEKGDIPEGYSVSREKKERFSLILESASTNQTSMYLCASSLWKGQGDQPQHFGDGTRLSIL.

This chain links TRBV9 with TRBJ2-1; TRBD2 agrees at 7 bases. Trimming at V came to 4 bases and at J to 10 bases, leaving 11 bases not matched to a gene. CDR1 SGDLS and CDR2 YYNGEE come from the germline V gene. The CDR3 spans 14 residues. Here the CDR3 reads CASSLRPGRDEQFF. The DNA of the CDR3 is TGTGCCAGCAGCCTGAGACCGGGGAGGGACGAGCAGTTCTTC.

The chain carries TRBV28 and TRBJ2-3, with D possibly TRBD1 on 5 matching bases. The CDR3 consists of 15 residues. Trimming left V 2 bases short and J 3 bases short, with 12 bases between. From germline, CDR1 is MDHEN and CDR2 SYDVKM. CDR3 sequence (DNA): TGTGCCAGCAGTTTAAGGCAGGGAAGGACAGATACGCAGTATTTT. This encodes CASSLRQGRTDTQYF.

The genes are TRBV20-1 and TRBJ1-2; no clear D. The CDR3 is 10 residues long. Germline V gene lookup returns CDR1 DFQATT and CDR2 SNEGSKA (reference sequence). With 6 bases removed from V and 1 base from J, the gap between germline ends came to 3 bases. CDR3 sequence: CSAYNYGYTF. The CDR3 DNA is TGCAGTGCGTATAACTATGGCTACACCTTC.